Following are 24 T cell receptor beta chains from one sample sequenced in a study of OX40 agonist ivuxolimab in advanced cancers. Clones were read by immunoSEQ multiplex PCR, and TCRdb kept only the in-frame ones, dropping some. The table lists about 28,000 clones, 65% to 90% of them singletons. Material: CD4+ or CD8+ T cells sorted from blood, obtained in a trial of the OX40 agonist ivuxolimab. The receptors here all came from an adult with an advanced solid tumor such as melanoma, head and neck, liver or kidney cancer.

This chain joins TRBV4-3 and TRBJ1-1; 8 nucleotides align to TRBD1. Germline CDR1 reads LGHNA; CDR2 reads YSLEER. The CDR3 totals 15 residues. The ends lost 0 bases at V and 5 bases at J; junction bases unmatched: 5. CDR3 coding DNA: TGCGCCAGCAGCCAAGATGGGACAGGAGGGACTGAAGCTTTCTTT. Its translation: CASSQDGTGGTEAFF.

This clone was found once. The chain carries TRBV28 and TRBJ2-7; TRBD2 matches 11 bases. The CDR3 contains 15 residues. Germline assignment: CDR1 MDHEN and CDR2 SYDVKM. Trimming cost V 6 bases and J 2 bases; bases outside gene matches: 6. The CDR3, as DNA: TGTGCCAGCAGGCAATTAGCGGGGGGGACCTACGAGCAGTACTTC. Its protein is CASRQLAGGTYEQYF.

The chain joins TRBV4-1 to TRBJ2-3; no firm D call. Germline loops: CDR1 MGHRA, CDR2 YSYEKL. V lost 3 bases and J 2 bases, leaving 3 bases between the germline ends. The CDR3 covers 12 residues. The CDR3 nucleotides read TGCGCCAGCAGCCATACCACAGATACGCAGTATTTT. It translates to CASSHTTDTQYF.

The CDR3 sequence is CASSGSETYEQYF. The CDR3 DNA is TGCGCCAGCAGCGGCAGTGAAACCTACGAGCAGTACTTC. This rearrangement joins TRBV4-1 to TRBJ2-7; D is unresolved. CDR3 length equals 13 residues. Germline CDR1 MGHRA, CDR2 YSYEKL. The germline V and J ends were trimmed by 5 bases and 2 bases, with 10 bases remaining between them.

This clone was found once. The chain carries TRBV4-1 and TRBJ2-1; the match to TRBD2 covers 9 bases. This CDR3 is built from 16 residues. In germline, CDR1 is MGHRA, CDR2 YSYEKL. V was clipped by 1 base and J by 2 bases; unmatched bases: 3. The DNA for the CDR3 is TGCGCCAGCAGCCAAGGAGGCGGGGGGGCCTACAATGAGCAGTTCTTC. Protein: CASSQGGGGAYNEQFF.

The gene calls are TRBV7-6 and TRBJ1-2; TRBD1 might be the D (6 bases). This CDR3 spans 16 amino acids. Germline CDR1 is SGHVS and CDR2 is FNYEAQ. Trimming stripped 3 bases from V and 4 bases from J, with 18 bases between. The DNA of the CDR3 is TGTGCCAGCAGCTTCCTTGGACAGCCCGATTCCTATGGCTACACCTTC. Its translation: CASSFLGQPDSYGYTF.

DNA of the CDR3: TGCGCCAGCAGCCAAGATCGGTCGAGGGATCGCTACACCTTC. Translated, it gives CASSQDRSRDRYTF. The V call is TRBV4-3, the J call TRBJ1-2; the D is unclear. The CDR3 has 14 residues. In germline, CDR1 is LGHNA, CDR2 YSLEER. Deletions cut 0 bases from V and 9 bases from J, with 14 bases between.

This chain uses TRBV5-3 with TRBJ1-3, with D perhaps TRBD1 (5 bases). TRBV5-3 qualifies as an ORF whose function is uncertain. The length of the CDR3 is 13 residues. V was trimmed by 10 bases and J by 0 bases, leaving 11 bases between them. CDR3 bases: TGTGCCTTAACAGGCATCTCTGGAAACACCATATATTTT. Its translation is CALTGISGNTIYF.

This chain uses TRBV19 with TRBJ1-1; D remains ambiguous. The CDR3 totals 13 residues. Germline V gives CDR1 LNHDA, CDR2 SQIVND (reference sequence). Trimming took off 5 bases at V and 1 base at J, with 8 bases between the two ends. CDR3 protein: CASSFGPNTEAFF. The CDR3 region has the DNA TGTGCCAGTAGTTTCGGGCCGAACACTGAAGCTTTCTTT. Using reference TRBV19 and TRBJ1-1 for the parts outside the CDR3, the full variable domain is DGGITQSPKYLFRKEGQNVTLSCEQNLNHDAMYWYRQDPGQGLRLIYYSQIVNDFQKGDIAEGYSVSREKKESFPLTVTSAQKNPTAFYLCASSFGPNTEAFFGQGTRLTVV.

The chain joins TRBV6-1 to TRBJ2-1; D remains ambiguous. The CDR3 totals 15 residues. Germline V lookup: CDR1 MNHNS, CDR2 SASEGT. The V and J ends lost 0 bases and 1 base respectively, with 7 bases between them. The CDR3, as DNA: TGTGCCAGCAGTGAAGCACGGAATTCCTACAATGAGCAGTTCTTC. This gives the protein CASSEARNSYNEQFF.

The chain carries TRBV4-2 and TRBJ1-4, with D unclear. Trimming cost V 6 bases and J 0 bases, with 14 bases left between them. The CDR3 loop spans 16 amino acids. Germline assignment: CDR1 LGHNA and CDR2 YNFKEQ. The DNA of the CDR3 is TGTGCCAGCAGTCTTAAACAGCTAGCAACTAATGAAAAACTGTTTTTT. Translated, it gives CASSLKQLATNEKLFF.

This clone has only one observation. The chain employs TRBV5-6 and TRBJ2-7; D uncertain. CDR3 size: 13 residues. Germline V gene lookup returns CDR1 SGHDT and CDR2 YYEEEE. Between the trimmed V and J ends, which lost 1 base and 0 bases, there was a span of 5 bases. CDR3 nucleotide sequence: TGTGCCAGCAGCTTGTCTCCCTCCTACGAGCAGTACTTC. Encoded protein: CASSLSPSYEQYF.

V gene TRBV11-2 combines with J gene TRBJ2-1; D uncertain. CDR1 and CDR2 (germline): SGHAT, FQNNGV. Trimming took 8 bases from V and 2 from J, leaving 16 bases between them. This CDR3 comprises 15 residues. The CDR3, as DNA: TGTGCCAGCTCCTCGTGGGCTAGTACCTACAATGAGCAGTTCTTC. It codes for CASSSWASTYNEQFF. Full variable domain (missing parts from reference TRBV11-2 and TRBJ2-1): EAGVAQSPRYKIIEKRQSVAFWCNPISGHATLYWYQQILGQGPKLLIQFQNNGVVDDSQLPKDRFSAERLKGVDSTLKIQPAKLEDSAVYLCASSSWASTYNEQFFGPGTRLTVL.

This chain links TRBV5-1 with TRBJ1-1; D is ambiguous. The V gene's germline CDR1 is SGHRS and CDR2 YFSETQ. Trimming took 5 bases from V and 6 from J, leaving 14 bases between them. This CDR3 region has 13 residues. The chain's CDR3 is CASSSPLSSEAFF. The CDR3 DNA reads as TGCGCCAGCAGTTCGCCTTTATCATCTGAAGCTTTCTTT.

The CDR3 sequence: CSVGETPSSYEQYF. The CDR3 DNA reads TGCAGCGTTGGGGAAACCCCCAGCTCCTACGAGCAGTACTTC. V is TRBV29-1 and J is TRBJ2-7; D is undetermined. Germline CDR1 reads SQVTM; CDR2 reads ANQGSEA. V was shortened by 4 bases and J by 0 bases, with 13 bases between the two germline ends. The CDR3 is made up of 14 amino acids.

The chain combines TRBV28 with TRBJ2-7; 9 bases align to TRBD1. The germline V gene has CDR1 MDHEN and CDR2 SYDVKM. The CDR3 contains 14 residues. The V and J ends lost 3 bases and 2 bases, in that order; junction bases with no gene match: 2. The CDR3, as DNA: TGTGCCAGCAGTTTTAGACAGGGGGCCTACGAGCAGTACTTC. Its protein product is CASSFRQGAYEQYF. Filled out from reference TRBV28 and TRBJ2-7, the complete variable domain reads DVKVTQSSRYLVKRTGEKVFLECVQDMDHENMFWYRQDPGLGLRLIYFSYDVKMKEKGDIPEGYSVSREKKERFSLILESASTNQTSMYLCASSFRQGAYEQYFGPGTRLTVT.

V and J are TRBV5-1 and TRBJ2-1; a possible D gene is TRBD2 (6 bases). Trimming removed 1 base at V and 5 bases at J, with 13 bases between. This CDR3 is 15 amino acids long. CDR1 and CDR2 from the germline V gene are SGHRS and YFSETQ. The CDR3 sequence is CASSLFGGSNNEQFF. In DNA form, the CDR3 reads TGCGCCAGCAGCTTGTTCGGAGGGTCTAACAATGAGCAGTTCTTC.

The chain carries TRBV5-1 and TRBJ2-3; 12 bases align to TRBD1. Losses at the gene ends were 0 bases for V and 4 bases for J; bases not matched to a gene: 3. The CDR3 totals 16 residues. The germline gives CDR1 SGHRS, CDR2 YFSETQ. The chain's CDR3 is CASSLAGQGAADTQYF. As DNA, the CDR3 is TGCGCCAGCAGCTTGGCGGGACAGGGGGCCGCAGATACGCAGTATTTT.

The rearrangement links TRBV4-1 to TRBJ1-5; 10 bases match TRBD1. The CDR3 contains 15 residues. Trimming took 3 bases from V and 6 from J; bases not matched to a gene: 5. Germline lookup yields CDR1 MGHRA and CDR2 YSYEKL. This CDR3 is CASSQTGQGRQPQHF. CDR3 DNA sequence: TGCGCCAGCAGCCAGACGGGACAGGGGCGTCAGCCCCAGCATTTT.

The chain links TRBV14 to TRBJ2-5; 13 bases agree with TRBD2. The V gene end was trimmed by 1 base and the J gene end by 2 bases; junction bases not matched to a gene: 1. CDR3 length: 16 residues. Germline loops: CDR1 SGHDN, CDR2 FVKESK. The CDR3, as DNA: TGTGCCAGCAGCCAAGGGACTAGCGGGGGTCAAGAGACCCAGTACTTC. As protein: CASSQGTSGGQETQYF.

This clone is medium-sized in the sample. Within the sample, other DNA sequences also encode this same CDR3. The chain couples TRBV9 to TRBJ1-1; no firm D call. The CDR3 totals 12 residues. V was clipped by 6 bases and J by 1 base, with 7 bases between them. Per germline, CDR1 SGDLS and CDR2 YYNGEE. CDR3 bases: TGTGCCAGCACTGGCCCGAACACTGAAGCTTTCTTT. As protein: CASTGPNTEAFF.

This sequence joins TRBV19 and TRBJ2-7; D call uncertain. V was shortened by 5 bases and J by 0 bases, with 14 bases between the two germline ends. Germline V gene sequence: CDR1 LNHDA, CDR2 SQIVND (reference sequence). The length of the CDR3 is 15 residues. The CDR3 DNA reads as TGTGCCAGTAGTTTCCGGGCCCCAATCTCCTACGAGCAGTACTTC. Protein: CASSFRAPISYEQYF.

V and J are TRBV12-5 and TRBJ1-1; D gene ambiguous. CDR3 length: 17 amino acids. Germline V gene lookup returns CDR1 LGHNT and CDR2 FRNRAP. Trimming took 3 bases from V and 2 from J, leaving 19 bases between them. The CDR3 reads CASGFLPLGSLNTEAFF. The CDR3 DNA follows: TGTGCTAGTGGTTTTCTACCCCTGGGAAGTCTTAACACTGAAGCTTTCTTT. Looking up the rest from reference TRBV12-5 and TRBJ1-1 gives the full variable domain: DARVTQTPRHKVTEMGQEVTMRCQPILGHNTVFWYRQTMMQGLELLAYFRNRAPLDDSGMPKDRFSAEMPDATLATLKIQPSEPRDSAVYFCASGFLPLGSLNTEAFFGQGTRLTVV.

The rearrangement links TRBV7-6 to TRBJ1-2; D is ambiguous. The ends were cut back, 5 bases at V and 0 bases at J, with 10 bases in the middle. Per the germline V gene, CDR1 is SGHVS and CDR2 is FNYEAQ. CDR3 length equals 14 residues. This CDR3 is CASSPDGANYGYTF. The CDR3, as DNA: TGTGCCAGCAGCCCGGACGGAGCTAACTATGGCTACACCTTC. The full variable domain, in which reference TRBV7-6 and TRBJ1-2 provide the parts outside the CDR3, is GAGVSQSPRYKVTKRGQDVALRCDPISGHVSLYWYRQALGQGPEFLTYFNYEAQQDKSGLPNDRFSAERPEGSISTLTIQRTEQRDSAMYRCASSPDGANYGYTFGSGTRLTVV.